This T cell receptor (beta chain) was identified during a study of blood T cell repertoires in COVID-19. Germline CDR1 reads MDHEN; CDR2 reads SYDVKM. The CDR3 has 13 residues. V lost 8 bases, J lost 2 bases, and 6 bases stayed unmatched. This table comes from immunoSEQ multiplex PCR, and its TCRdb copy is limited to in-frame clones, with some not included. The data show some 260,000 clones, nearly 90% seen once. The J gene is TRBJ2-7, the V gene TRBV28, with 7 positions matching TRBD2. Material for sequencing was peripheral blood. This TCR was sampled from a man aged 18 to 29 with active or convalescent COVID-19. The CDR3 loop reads CASGRLAPYEQYF. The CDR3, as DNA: TGTGCCAGCGGGAGACTAGCCCCCTACGAGCAGTACTTC. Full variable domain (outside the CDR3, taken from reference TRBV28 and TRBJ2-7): DVKVTQSSRYLVKRTGEKVFLECVQDMDHENMFWYRQDPGLGLRLIYFSYDVKMKEKGDIPEGYSVSREKKERFSLILESASTNQTSMYLCASGRLAPYEQYFGPGTRLTVT.